The T cell receptor beta chain described here comes from a study of regulatory and conventional T cells in RAG deficiency. Broader study findings: RAG-deficient patients showed markedly lower Shannon entropy and higher Simpson indices than control T-cell subsets. Omenn syndrome and CID/AS patients had 80 to 100-fold fewer unique Treg TCR beta sequences, versus 9.5 to 10-fold elsewhere.

Generated by immunoSEQ multiplex PCR, the TCRdb table keeps only in-frame clones and is missing some. The sample lists about 29,000 clones; around 96% were seen once. The sorted conventional CD4+ T cells were CD25-low and CD127-high, with genomic DNA sequenced. On this clone: No antigen is known for it.

The length of the CDR3 is 14 residues. V was cut by 1 base and J by 0 bases, with 8 bases left in between. Germline lookup yields CDR1 SGHRS and CDR2 YFSETQ. Separately, the same data were catalogued under a study of regulatory T cells. That work adds: Amplification used 52 TRBV primers and 13 TRBJ primers. Patient repertoires had restricted TRB V-J pairs and skewed V and J usage, most in Tregs.

The receptor's source is a human donor in good health. Source material: CD25- CD4+ T cells sorted from blood. The rearrangement joins TRBV5-1 to TRBJ2-7; D possibly corresponds to TRBD2 (7 bases). The CDR3 reads CASSLRGASYEQYF. Written as DNA, the CDR3 is TGCGCCAGCAGCTTGCGGGGGGCCTCCTACGAGCAGTACTTC. Combining the CDR3 with reference TRBV5-1 and TRBJ2-7 gives the whole variable domain KAGVTQTPRYLIKTRGQQVTLSCSPISGHRSVSWYQQTPGQGLQFLFEYFSETQRNKGNFPGRFSGRQFSNSRSEMNVSTLELGDSALYLCASSLRGASYEQYFGPGTRLTVT.